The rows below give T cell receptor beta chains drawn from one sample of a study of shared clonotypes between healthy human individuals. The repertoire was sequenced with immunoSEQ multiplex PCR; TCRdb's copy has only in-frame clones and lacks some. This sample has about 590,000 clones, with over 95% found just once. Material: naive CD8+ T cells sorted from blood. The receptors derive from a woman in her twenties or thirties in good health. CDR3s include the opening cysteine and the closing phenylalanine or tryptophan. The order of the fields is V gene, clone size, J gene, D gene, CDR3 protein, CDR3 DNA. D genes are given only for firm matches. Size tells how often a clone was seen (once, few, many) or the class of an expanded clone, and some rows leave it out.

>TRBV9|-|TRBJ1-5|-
CASSVGNTNQPQHF
TGTGCCAGCAGCGTAGGCAACACGAATCAGCCCCAGCATTTT
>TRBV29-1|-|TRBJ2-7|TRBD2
CSVEGLLAGNYEQYF
TGCAGCGTTGAAGGGCTGCTAGCGGGAAACTACGAGCAGTACTTC
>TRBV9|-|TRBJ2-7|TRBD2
CASSGGGLASSYEQYF
TGTGCCAGCAGCGGAGGGGGACTAGCGTCTTCCTACGAGCAGTACTTC
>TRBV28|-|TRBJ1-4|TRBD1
CASSPTGETTLFF
TGTGCCAGCAGCCCTACAGGGGAAACCACACTGTTTTTT
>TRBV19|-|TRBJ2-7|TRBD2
CASSPGTSSLYEQYF
TGTGCCAGTAGTCCCGGGACTAGCAGTCTCTACGAGCAGTACTTC
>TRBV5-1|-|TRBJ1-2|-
CASSQHSSNYGYTF
TGCGCCAGCAGTCAGCACAGCTCTAACTATGGCTACACCTTC
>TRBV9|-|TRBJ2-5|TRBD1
CASSPYEGGRWETQYF
TGTGCCAGCAGCCCCTACGAAGGGGGCAGGTGGGAGACCCAGTACTTC
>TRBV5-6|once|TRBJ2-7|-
CASSLEAGINYEQYF
TGTGCCAGCAGCTTGGAAGCTGGGATCAACTACGAGCAGTACTTC
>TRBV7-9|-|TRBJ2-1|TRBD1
CASRGDRVNEQFF
TGTGCCAGCAGGGGGGACAGGGTCAATGAGCAGTTCTTC
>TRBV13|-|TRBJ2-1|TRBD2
CASSMRLADYNEQFF
TGTGCCAGCAGCATGAGACTAGCGGATTACAATGAGCAGTTCTTC
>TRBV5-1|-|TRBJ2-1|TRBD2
CASSPRLAGGPYNEQFF
TGCGCCAGCAGCCCCCGACTAGCGGGAGGTCCCTACAATGAGCAGTTCTTC
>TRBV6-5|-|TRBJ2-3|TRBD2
CASSFGLATDTQYF
TGTGCCAGCAGTTTCGGACTAGCAACAGATACGCAGTATTTT
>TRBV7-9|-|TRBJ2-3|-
CASSLSPDTQYF
TGTGCCAGCAGCTTAAGCCCAGATACGCAGTATTTT
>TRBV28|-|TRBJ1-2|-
CASSSLYGYTF
TGTGCCAGCAGTTCACTTTATGGCTACACCTTC
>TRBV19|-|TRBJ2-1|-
CASSIGLARNYNEQFF
TGTGCCAGTAGTATAGGGCTAGCGCGTAATTACAATGAGCAGTTCTTC
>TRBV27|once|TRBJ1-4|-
CASSLAGANEKLFF
TGTGCCAGCAGTTTAGCCGGGGCTAATGAAAAACTGTTTTTT
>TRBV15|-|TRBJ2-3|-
CATSRESPGLLTDTQYF
TGTGCCACCAGCCGTGAGTCCCCGGGTCTACTCACAGATACGCAGTATTTT
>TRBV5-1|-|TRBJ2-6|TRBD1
CASSLDPGGVRGANVLTF
TGCGCCAGCAGCTTGGATCCAGGGGGCGTCCGTGGGGCCAACGTCCTGACTTTC
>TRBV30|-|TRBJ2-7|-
CAWISRANSYEQYF
TGTGCCTGGATATCGCGGGCGAACTCCTACGAGCAGTACTTC
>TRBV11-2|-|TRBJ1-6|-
CASSSGVPLHF
TGTGCCAGCAGTTCAGGGGTACCCCTCCACTTT
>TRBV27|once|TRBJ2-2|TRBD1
CASSSGQGHTGELFF
TGTGCCAGCAGTTCCGGACAGGGTCACACCGGGGAGCTGTTTTTT
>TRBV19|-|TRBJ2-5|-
CASSMDGEETQYF
TGTGCCAGTAGTATGGACGGAGAAGAGACCCAGTACTTC
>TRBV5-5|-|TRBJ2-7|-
CASSPGRWPFSYEQYF
TGTGCCAGCAGCCCAGGCAGGTGGCCGTTCTCCTACGAGCAGTACTTC
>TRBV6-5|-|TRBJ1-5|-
CASRERGSSNQPQHF
TGTGCCAGCAGGGAACGGGGTTCTAGCAATCAGCCCCAGCATTTT
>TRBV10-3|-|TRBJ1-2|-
CAISDWSQAGYTF
TGTGCCATCAGTGATTGGTCCCAAGCTGGCTACACCTTC
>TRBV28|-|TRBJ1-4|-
CASSLFQNNEKLFF
TGTGCCAGCAGTTTATTCCAGAATAATGAAAAACTGTTTTTT
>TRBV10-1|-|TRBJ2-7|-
CASSETGYEQYF
TGCGCCAGCAGTGAAACAGGCTACGAGCAGTACTTC
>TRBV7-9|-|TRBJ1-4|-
CASSPGGTNEKLFF
TGTGCCAGCAGCCCGGGGGGAACTAATGAAAAACTGTTTTTT
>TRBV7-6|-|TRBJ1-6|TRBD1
CASSVGTGRSPLHF
TGTGCCAGCAGCGTCGGGACAGGGAGATCACCCCTCCACTTT
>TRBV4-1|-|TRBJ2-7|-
CASSQVVQSYTYEQYF
TGCGCCAGCAGCCAAGTGGTGCAAAGTTACACCTACGAGCAGTACTTC
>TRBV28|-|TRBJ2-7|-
CASSFEGSSYEQYF
TGTGCCAGCAGTTTCGAGGGGTCCTCCTACGAGCAGTACTTC
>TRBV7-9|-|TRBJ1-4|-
CASSPAIEKGEKLFF
TGTGCCAGCAGCCCAGCCATAGAAAAAGGTGAAAAACTGTTTTTT
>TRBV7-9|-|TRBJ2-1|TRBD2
CASSRSGRSWNEQFF
TGTGCCAGCAGCCGCAGCGGGAGGTCTTGGAATGAGCAGTTCTTC
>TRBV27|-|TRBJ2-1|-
CASSFGSSNEQFF
TGTGCCAGCAGTTTTGGAAGCTCCAATGAGCAGTTCTTC
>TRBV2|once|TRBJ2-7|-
CASSGVGSSDEQYF
TGTGCCAGCAGCGGAGTGGGGAGTTCAGACGAGCAGTACTTC
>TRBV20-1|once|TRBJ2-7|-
CSARVSYEQYF
TGCAGTGCTAGAGTAAGTTACGAGCAGTACTTC
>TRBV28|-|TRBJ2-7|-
CATVGGFNYEQYF
TGTGCCACCGTGGGCGGCTTCAACTACGAGCAGTACTTC
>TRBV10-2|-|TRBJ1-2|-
CASSESVGYTF
TGCGCCAGCAGTGAGTCTGTTGGCTACACCTTC
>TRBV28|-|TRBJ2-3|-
CASGWSAASTDTQYF
TGTGCCAGCGGGTGGTCCGCGGCGAGCACAGATACGCAGTATTTT
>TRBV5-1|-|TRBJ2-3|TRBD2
CASSLGLREFTDTQYF
TGCGCCAGCAGCTTGGGGTTGCGGGAGTTTACAGATACGCAGTATTTT
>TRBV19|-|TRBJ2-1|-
CASSIATASYNEQFF
TGTGCCAGTAGTATAGCGACGGCGTCCTACAATGAGCAGTTCTTC
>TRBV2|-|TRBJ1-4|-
CASSDTEEGWVGEKLFF
TGTGCCAGCAGTGATACAGAGGAGGGGTGGGTAGGTGAAAAACTGTTTTTT
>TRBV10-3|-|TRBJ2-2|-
CAISESTMTGELFF
TGTGCCATCAGTGAGTCGACGATGACCGGGGAGCTGTTTTTT
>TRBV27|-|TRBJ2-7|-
CASSLSSVYEQYF
TGTGCCAGCAGTTTATCTTCAGTCTACGAGCAGTACTTC
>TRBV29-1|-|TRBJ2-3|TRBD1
CSVEPRDRHTDTQYF
TGCAGCGTTGAACCCAGGGACAGACACACAGATACGCAGTATTTT
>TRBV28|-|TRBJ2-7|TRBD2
CASSLGTSGALNEQYF
TGTGCCAGCAGTCTCGGGACTAGCGGGGCCCTGAACGAGCAGTACTTC
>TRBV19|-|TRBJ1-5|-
CASSFSGNQPQHF
TGTGCCAGTAGTTTTTCGGGCAATCAGCCCCAGCATTTT
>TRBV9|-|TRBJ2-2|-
CASSVRSNTGELFF
TGTGCCAGCAGCGTACGGAGTAACACCGGGGAGCTGTTTTTT
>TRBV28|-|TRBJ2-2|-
CADPRDSWEGRTGELFF
TGTGCCGACCCCCGGGACAGTTGGGAGGGCCGCACCGGGGAGCTGTTTTTT
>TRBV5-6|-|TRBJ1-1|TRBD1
CASSTTGVGTEAFF
TGTGCCAGCAGCACGACAGGGGTTGGCACTGAAGCTTTCTTT
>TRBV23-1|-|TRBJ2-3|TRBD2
CASSPPNSSGGGTDTQYF
TGCGCCAGCAGTCCCCCAAATTCTAGCGGAGGGGGCACAGATACGCAGTATTTT
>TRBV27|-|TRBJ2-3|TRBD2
CASSEGLAEDTQYF
TGTGCCAGCAGTGAGGGACTAGCGGAAGATACGCAGTATTTT
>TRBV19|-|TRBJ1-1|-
CASSISENTEAFF
TGTGCCAGTAGTATTTCTGAGAACACTGAAGCTTTCTTT
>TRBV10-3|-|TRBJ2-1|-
CAISEVSNSYNEQFF
TGTGCCATCAGTGAGGTGTCAAACTCCTACAATGAGCAGTTCTTC
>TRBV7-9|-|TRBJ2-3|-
CASSLPQGTDTQYF
TGTGCCAGCAGCCTTCCCCAGGGTACAGATACGCAGTATTTT